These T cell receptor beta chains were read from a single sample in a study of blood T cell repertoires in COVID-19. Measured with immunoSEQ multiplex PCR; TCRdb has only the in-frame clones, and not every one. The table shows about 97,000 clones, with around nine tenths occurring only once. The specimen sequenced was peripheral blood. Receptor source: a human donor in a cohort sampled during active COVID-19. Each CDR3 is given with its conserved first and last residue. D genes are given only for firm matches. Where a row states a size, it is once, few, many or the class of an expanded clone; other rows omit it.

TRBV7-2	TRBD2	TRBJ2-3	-	TGTGCCAGCAGCTTAAAGCGGGGGGCCGCAGATACGCAGTATTTT	CASSLKRGAADTQYF
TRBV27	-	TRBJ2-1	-	TGTGCCAGCAGTTCCATCAGGGGCTCCTACAATGAGCAGTTCTTC	CASSSIRGSYNEQFF
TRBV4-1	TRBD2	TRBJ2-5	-	TGCGCCAGCAGCCTCTGGACTAGCGGGGAAGAGACCCAGTACTTC	CASSLWTSGEETQYF
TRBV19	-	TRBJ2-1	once	TGTGCCAGTAGTATATCTCCCTACCAGGCTGAGCAGTTCTTC	CASSISPYQAEQFF
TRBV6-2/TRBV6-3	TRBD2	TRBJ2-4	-	TGTGCCAGCAGTTTTACACTAGCGGATCTAGCCCTTAAAAACATTCAGTACTTC	CASSFTLADLALKNIQYF
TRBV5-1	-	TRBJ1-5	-	TGCGCCAGCAGTTATGGACAGAATCAGCCCCAGCATTTT	CASSYGQNQPQHF
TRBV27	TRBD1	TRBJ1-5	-	TGTGCCAGCTGTAAACAGGGGGGCAATCAGCCCCAGCATTTT	CASCKQGGNQPQHF
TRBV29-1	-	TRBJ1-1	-	TGCAGCGTTGAAGTGGCAGGGGTGAACACTGAAGCTTTCTTT	CSVEVAGVNTEAFF
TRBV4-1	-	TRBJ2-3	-	TGCGCCAGCAGCCAAGAAACATTATACAGACGTACGCAGTATTTT	CASSQETLYRRTQYF
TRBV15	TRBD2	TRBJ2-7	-	TGTGCCACCAGCAGAGATCGGCCACCGGGACTAGTTGGCGAGCAGTACTTC	CATSRDRPPGLVGEQYF
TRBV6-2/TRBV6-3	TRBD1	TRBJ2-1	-	TGTGCCAGCAGCTCCGACAGGGAAACCTCCTACAATGAGCAGTTCTTC	CASSSDRETSYNEQFF
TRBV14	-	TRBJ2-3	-	TGTGCCAGCAGAGGCGGTAGCACAGATACGCAGTATTTT	CASRGGSTDTQYF
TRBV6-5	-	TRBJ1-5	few	TGTGCCAGCAGTTACTCCCTTAGCAATCAGCCCCAGCATTTT	CASSYSLSNQPQHF
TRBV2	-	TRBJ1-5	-	TGTGCCAGCAGTGAAGCGCTATGGACAGATAATAGCAATCAGCCCCAGCATTTT	CASSEALWTDNSNQPQHF
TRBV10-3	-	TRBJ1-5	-	TGTGCCGTCAGTGAGTTCAGGGTTGGCAATCAGCCCCAGCATTTT	CAVSEFRVGNQPQHF
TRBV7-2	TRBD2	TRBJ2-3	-	TGTGCCAGCAGCTATCCCCGGACTAGCGGGAGGATTCTTGCAGATACGCAGTATTTT	CASSYPRTSGRILADTQYF
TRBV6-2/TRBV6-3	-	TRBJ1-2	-	TGTGCCAGCAGTTACGTTTTGTCGGCAGGTTCAGCTACCTATGGCTACACCTTC	CASSYVLSAGSATYGYTF
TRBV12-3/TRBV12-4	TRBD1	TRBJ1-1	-	TGTGCCAGCAGCCGGGGACAGGTCAAGGCGGCTTTCTTT	CASSRGQVKAAFF
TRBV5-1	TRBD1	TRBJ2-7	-	TGCGCCAGTACCGGGACAGCCGACTACGAGCAGTACTTC	CASTGTADYEQYF
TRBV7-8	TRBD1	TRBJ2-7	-	TGTGCCAGCAGCCGAGCGAGGACAGGGGCCTCCGAGCAGTACTTC	CASSRARTGASEQYF
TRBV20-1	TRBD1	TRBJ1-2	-	TGCAGTGCCTGGACAGGGGCTGGCTACACCTTC	CSAWTGAGYTF
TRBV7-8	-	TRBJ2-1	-	TGTGCCAGCAGCTCTCCCATTGGAGGAGGAGCCGAAAATGAGCAGTTCTTC	CASSSPIGGGAENEQFF
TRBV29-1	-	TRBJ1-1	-	TGCAGCGTTGAATGGGAGTTTAACACTGAAGCTTTCTTT	CSVEWEFNTEAFF
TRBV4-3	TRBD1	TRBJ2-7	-	TGCGCCAGCAGCCAAGTCGTCCGGGACAGGGGTCAATCGCTACATCTCGACAACGAGCAGTACTTC	CASSQVVRDRGQSLHLDNEQYF
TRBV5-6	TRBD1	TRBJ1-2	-	TGTGCCAGCAGCGAGGAGCCTACAGGGGGGCGACCCCGGGGCTACACCTTC	CASSEEPTGGRPRGYTF
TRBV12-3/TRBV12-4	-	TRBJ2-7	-	TGTGCCAGCAGTTTAGAACAGGTCGCCGAGCAGTACTTC	CASSLEQVAEQYF
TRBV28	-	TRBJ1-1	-	TGTGCCAGCACCCTACCGGCAGGGCGGACTGAAGCTTTCTTT	CASTLPAGRTEAFF
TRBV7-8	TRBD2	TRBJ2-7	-	TGTGCCAGCAGCGAAACGGGACTAGCGCACGAGCAGTACTTC	CASSETGLAHEQYF
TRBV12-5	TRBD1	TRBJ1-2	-	TGTGCTAGTGGTTTGGTTCCCGGACAGGGAAACTATGGCTACACCTTC	CASGLVPGQGNYGYTF
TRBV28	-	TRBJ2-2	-	TGTGCCAGCAGCGCTCCGATGGGCATCCCTACCGGGGAGCTGTTTTTT	CASSAPMGIPTGELFF
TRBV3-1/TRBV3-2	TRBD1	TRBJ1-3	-	TGTGCCAGCAGCCAAGACAACGACAGGGTAGAAAACACCATATATTTT	CASSQDNDRVENTIYF
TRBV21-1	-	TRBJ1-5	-	TGTGCCAGCAGCAAAGCCCTGGGGACAGGGGTGAATCAGCCCCAGCATTTT	CASSKALGTGVNQPQHF
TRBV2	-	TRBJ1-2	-	TGTGCCAGCAGTGATATCGTTCGGGGTGGCTACACCTTC	CASSDIVRGGYTF
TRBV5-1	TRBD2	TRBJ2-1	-	TGCGCCAGCAGCTCGGGGGGGTCCTACAATGAGCAGTTCTTC	CASSSGGSYNEQFF
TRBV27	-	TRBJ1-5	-	TGTGCCAGCAGATCGACCCAGGGAGGGGTTGATATGCCCCAGCATTTT	CASRSTQGGVDMPQHF
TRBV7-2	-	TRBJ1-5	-	TGTGCCAGCAGCTTACGGGGGATGGATCAGCCCCAGCATTTT	CASSLRGMDQPQHF
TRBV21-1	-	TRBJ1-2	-	TGTGCCAGCAGCAAAGTCCGGACTGACAGGGGATGGTACGGCTACACCTTC	CASSKVRTDRGWYGYTF
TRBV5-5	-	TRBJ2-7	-	TGTGCCAGCAGCCCATACCCACAGGACGAGCAGTACTTC	CASSPYPQDEQYF
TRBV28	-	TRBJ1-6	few	TGTGCCAGCAGTTTTTGGGCCGCCAATTCACCCCTCCACTTT	CASSFWAANSPLHF
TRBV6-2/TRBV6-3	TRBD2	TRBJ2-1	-	TGTGCCAGCAGTTACCTCCAGCGGGGGGGCGATGAGCAGTTCTTC	CASSYLQRGGDEQFF
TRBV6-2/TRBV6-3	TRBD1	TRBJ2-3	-	TGTGCCAGCAGTGTAGACCGGGACAGGCTCACAGATACGCAGTATTTT	CASSVDRDRLTDTQYF